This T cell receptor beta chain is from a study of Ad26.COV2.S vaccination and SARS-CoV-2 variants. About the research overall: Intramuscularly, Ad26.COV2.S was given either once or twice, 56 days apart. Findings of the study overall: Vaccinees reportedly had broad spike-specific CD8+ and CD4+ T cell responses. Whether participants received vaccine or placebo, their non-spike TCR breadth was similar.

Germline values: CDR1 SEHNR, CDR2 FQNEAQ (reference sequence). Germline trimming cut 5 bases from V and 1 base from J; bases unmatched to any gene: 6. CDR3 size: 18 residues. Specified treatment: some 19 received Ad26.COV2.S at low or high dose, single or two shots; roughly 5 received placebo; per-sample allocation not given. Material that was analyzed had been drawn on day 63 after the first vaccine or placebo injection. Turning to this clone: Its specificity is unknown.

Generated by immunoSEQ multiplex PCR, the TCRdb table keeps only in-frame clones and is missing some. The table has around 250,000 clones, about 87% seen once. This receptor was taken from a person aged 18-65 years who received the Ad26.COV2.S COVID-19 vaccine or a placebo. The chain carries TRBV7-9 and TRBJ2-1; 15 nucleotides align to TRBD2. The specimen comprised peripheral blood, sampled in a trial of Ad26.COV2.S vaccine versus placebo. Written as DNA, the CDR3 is TGTGCCAGCAGCCCCTGGACTAGCGGGGGGGCTTCCTACAATGAGCAGTTCTTC. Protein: CASSPWTSGGASYNEQFF.